This TCR beta chain was profiled in a study of blood T cells in healthy people across ages. Findings and limits, study-wide: Older individuals had lower TCR beta diversity per million T cells (the decline was roughly linear).

Germline CDR1 reads SGHTA; CDR2 reads FQGNSA. The CDR3 totals 14 residues. V shed 5 bases and J 7 bases; nucleotides not matched to a gene: 8. The second PCR ran roughly 7 to 11 cycles with a sample-barcoded 5' primer and J-beta primers. One entry per CDR3 protein, called by TCRdb with MiXCR from the 5' RACE reads. The sample includes approximately 600,000 distinct CDR3 sequences, 45% to 65% of them seen just once. With respect to this clonotype: Its antigen is undetermined.

The V and J genes are TRBV7-2 and TRBJ2-1, with 7 bases identical to TRBD1. This receptor was identified in a man between 60 and 75 years old in good health. Sequencing was carried out using blood. For the CDR3, the DNA is TGTGCCAGCAGCCTCGGGACAGTTATTAATGAGCAGTTCTTC. It translates to CASSLGTVINEQFF.